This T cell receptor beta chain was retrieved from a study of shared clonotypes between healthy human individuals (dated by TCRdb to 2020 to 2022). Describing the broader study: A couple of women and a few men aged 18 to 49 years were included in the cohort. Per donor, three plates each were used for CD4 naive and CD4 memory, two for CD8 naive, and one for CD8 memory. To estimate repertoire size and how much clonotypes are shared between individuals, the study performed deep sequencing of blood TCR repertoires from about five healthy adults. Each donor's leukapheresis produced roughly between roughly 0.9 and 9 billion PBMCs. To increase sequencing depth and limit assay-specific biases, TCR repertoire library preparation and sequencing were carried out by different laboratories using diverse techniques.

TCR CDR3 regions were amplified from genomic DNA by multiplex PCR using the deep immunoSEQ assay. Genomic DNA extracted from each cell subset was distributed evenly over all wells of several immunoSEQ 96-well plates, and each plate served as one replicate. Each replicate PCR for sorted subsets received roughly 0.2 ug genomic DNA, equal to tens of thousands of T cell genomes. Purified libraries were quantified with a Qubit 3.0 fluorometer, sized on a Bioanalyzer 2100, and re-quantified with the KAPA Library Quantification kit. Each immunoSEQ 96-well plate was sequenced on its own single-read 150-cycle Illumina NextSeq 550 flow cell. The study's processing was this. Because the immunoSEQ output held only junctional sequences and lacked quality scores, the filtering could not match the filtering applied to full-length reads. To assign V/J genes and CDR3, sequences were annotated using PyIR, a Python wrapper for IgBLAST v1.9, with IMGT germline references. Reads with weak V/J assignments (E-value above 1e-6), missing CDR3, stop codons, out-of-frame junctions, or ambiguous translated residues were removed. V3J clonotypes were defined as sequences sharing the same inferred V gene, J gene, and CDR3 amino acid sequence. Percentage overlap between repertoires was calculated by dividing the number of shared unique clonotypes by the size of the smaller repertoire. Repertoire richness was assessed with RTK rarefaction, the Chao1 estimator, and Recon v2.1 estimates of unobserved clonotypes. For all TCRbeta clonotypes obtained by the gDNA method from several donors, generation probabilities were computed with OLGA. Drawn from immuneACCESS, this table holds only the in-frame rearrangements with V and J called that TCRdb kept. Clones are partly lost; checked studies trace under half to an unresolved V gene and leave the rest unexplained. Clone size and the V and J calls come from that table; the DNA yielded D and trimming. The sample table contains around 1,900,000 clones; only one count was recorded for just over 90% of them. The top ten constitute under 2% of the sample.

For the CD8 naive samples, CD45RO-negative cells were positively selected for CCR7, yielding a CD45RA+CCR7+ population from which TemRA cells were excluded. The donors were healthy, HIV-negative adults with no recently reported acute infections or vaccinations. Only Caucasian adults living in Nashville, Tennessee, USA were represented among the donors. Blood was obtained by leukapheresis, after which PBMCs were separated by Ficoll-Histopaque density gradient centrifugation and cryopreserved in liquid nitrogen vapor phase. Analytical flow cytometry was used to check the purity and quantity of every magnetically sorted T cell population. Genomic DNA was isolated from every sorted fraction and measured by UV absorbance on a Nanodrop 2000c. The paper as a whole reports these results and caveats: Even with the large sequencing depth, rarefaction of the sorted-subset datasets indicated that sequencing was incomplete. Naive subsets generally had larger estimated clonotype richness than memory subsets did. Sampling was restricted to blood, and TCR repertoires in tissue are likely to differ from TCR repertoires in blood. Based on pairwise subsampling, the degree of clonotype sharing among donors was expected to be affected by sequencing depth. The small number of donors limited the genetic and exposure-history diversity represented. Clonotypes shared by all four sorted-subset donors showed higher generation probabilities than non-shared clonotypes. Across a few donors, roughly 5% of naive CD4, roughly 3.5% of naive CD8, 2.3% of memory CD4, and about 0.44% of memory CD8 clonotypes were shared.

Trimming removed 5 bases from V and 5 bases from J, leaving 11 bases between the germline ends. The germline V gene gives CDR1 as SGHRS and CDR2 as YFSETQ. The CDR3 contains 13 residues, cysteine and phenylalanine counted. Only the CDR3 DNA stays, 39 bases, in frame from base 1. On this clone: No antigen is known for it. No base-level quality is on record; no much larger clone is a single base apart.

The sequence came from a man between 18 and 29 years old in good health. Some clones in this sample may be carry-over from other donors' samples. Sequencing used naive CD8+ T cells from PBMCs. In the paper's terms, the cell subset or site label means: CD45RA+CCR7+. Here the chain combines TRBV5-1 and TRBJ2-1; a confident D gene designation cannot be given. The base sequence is TGCGCCAGCAGGGTCTCTAATGACAATGAGCAGTTCTTC. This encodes CASRVSNDNEQFF.